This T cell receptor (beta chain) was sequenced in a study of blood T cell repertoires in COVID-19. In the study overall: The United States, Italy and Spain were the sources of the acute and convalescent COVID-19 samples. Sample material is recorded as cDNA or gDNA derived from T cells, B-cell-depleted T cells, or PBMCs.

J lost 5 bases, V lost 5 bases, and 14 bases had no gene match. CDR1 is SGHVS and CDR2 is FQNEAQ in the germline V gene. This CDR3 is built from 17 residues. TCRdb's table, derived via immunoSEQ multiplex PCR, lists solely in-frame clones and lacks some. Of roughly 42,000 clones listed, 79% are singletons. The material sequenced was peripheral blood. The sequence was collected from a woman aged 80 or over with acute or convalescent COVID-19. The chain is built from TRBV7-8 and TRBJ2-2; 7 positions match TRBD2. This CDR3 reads CASSAQAVSGPTGELFF. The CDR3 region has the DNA TGTGCCAGCAGCGCCCAGGCGGTTAGCGGGCCAACCGGGGAGCTGTTTTTT.